This T cell receptor beta chain came from a study of blood T cell repertoires in COVID-19. Profiled with immunoSEQ multiplex PCR; TCRdb holds only in-frame clones, not every one. The profile shows roughly 100,000 clones, more than 80% of them singletons. This CDR3 comprises 14 residues. The ends lost 5 bases at V and 8 bases at J; junction bases unmatched: 11. In germline, CDR1 is MNHEY, CDR2 SVGEGT. The TCR comes from an elderly man with COVID-19, enrolled during active disease. The specimen sequenced was peripheral blood. The chain couples TRBV6-2 or TRBV6-3 to TRBJ1-2, with TRBD1 identical over 7 bases. CDR3 coding DNA: TGTGCCAGCAGTCCCGTCCGACAGGGAGAGGGCTACACCTTC. This sequence encodes CASSPVRQGEGYTF.